The rows below give T cell receptor beta chains drawn from one sample of a study of blood T cell repertoires in COVID-19. Sequenced by immunoSEQ multiplex PCR; TCRdb stores in-frame clones only, minus some. The sample gives about 240,000 clones, roughly 80% of which show up once; approximately 7.6% is in the top ten. The sequenced sample consisted of peripheral blood. These receptors were collected from a woman aged 80 or over with COVID-19, enrolled during active disease. The CDR3 runs from the conserved cysteine through the conserved F or W. Fields, in order: CDR3 length, clone size, V gene, D gene, J gene, CDR3 protein, CDR3 DNA. A D gene is named only where the DNA matches it firmly. Expanded clones get a size class; other rows say once, few or many, or leave the size out.

>16|.|TRBV28|TRBD1|TRBJ1-1
CASSSPRGTGPTEAFF
TGTGCCAGCAGTTCCCCACGCGGGACAGGGCCCACTGAAGCTTTCTTT
>10|.|TRBV29-1|.|TRBJ1-1
CSAGNTEAFF
TGCAGCGCCGGGAACACTGAAGCTTTCTTT
>14|.|TRBV2|.|TRBJ1-1
CASSDNYKNTEAFF
TGTGCCAGCAGTGACAACTATAAGAACACTGAAGCTTTCTTT
>13|.|TRBV29-1|.|TRBJ2-2
CSVGTPNTGELFF
TGCAGCGTTGGAACACCGAACACCGGGGAGCTGTTTTTT
>17|.|TRBV2|.|TRBJ1-2
CASRAKDLAGGGYGYTF
TGTGCCAGCAGGGCTAAAGATCTAGCGGGGGGCGGGTATGGCTACACCTTC
>11|.|TRBV10-2|.|TRBJ2-7
CASAENYEQYF
TGCGCCAGCGCGGAAAACTACGAGCAGTACTTC
>15|.|TRBV28|TRBD1|TRBJ1-2
CASRSTGQGAKGYTF
TGTGCCAGCCGTTCAACGGGACAGGGGGCGAAGGGCTACACCTTC
>14|.|TRBV18|.|TRBJ1-4
CASSPQGINEKLFF
TGTGCCAGCTCACCGCAGGGTATTAATGAAAAACTGTTTTTT
>15|.|TRBV19|TRBD1|TRBJ1-1
CATAEGQGMNTEAFF
TGTGCCACAGCGGAGGGACAGGGAATGAACACTGAAGCTTTCTTT
>13|.|TRBV6-5|.|TRBJ1-1
CASSYSSNTEAFF
TGTGCCAGCAGTTACAGCTCGAACACTGAAGCTTTCTTT
>16|.|TRBV5-1|.|TRBJ2-7
CASSFSSGVNSYEQYF
TGCGCCAGCAGCTTTTCCTCGGGAGTTAATTCTTACGAGCAGTACTTC
>16|.|TRBV5-1|TRBD1|TRBJ2-2
CASSLEGQRFGWELFF
TGCGCCAGCAGCTTGGAGGGACAGCGGTTTGGGTGGGAGCTGTTTTTT
>17|.|TRBV10-3|.|TRBJ2-2
CAISDWGRREDTGELFF
TGTGCCATCAGTGATTGGGGCCGGAGGGAAGACACCGGGGAGCTGTTTTTT
>14|.|TRBV28|.|TRBJ1-1
CASSLNGRNTEAFF
TGTGCCAGCAGCTTAAACGGGAGGAACACTGAAGCTTTCTTT
>13|.|TRBV30|.|TRBJ1-3
CAWSGQRRNTIYF
TGTGCCTGGAGCGGACAGAGGCGGAACACCATATATTTT
>14|.|TRBV6-5|.|TRBJ2-7
CASSQLRGIYEQYF
TGTGCCAGCAGCCAATTAAGGGGGATCTACGAGCAGTACTTC
>17|few|TRBV14|TRBD2|TRBJ2-7
CASSRGLAGPLSYEQYF
TGTGCCAGCAGCCGGGGACTAGCGGGACCCCTGAGCTACGAGCAGTACTTC
>13|.|TRBV6-5|.|TRBJ1-5
CASSYGGNQPQHF
TGTGCCAGCAGTTACGGGGGGAATCAGCCCCAGCATTTT
>13|medium-sized|TRBV2|.|TRBJ1-5
CASNQGKGQPQHF
TGTGCCAGCAATCAGGGGAAGGGCCAGCCCCAGCATTTT
>16|.|TRBV11-3|TRBD1|TRBJ2-2
CASSLLPPGQAGELFF
TGTGCCAGCAGCTTACTTCCGCCGGGACAGGCTGGGGAGCTGTTTTTT
>14|.|TRBV11-2|.|TRBJ2-3
CASSLDGSIDTQYF
TGTGCCAGCAGCTTGGACGGGAGTATAGATACGCAGTATTTT
>16|few|TRBV4-1|TRBD1|TRBJ1-6
CASSQALSTGAWPLHF
TGCGCCAGCAGCCAAGCTCTCTCCACAGGGGCTTGGCCCCTCCACTTT
>14|.|TRBV4-3|.|TRBJ1-6
CASSQRQFNSPLHF
TGCGCCAGCAGCCAAAGACAATTCAATTCACCCCTCCACTTT
>17|once|TRBV11-2|.|TRBJ1-6
CASSSGGRSSYNSPLHF
TGTGCCAGCAGCTCGGGGGGAAGGAGCTCCTATAATTCACCCCTCCACTTT
>16|once|TRBV7-3|.|TRBJ2-2
CASSYLGGADDGELFF
TGTGCCAGCAGCTACCTGGGGGGAGCGGATGACGGGGAGCTGTTTTTT
>15|.|TRBV5-6|.|TRBJ2-5
CASSFFMTGQETQYF
TGTGCCAGCAGCTTTTTCATGACAGGACAAGAGACCCAGTACTTC
>13|.|TRBV5-4|.|TRBJ1-1
CASSSPRLTEAFF
TGTGCCAGCAGCTCGCCCAGGCTCACTGAAGCTTTCTTT
>16|.|TRBV13|TRBD1|TRBJ1-4
CASSLAPQGRVEKLFF
TGTGCCAGCAGCTTAGCCCCACAGGGGCGAGTTGAAAAACTGTTTTTT
>17|.|TRBV5-6|TRBD1|TRBJ1-1
CASSLGTGRRVGTEAFF
TGTGCCAGCAGCTTGGGGACAGGGAGGCGGGTAGGCACTGAAGCTTTCTTT
>17|.|TRBV15|.|TRBJ2-2
CATSRVYSSQNTGELFF
TGTGCCACCAGCAGAGTGTATAGCTCACAAAACACCGGGGAGCTGTTTTTT
>15|.|TRBV28|.|TRBJ2-3
CASSSGGGRGDTQYF
TGTGCCAGCAGTTCTGGGGGAGGTCGAGGAGATACGCAGTATTTT
>15|.|TRBV5-1|TRBD2|TRBJ2-1
CASSFPSGGYNEQFF
TGCGCCAGCAGCTTCCCTAGCGGGGGGTACAATGAGCAGTTCTTC
>14|.|TRBV6-5|TRBD1|TRBJ1-2
CASSSGQGSWGYTF
TGTGCCAGCAGTTCAGGACAGGGGTCTTGGGGCTACACCTTC
>14|.|TRBV15|.|TRBJ1-2
CATSRARTDYGYTF
TGTGCCACCAGCAGAGCGCGGACAGATTATGGCTACACCTTC
>17|.|TRBV5-1|.|TRBJ1-6
CASSSQGPGQNNSPLHF
TGCGCCAGCAGCTCCCAAGGTCCCGGACAGAATAATTCACCCCTCCACTTT
>13|.|TRBV10-2|TRBD1|TRBJ2-7
CASIGQAAYEQYF
TGCGCCAGTATTGGACAGGCCGCCTACGAGCAGTACTTC